Here is one TCR beta chain with its context. CDR3 length: 15 amino acids. V trimming: 6 bases; J trimming: 4 bases; junction bases outside the gene matches: 4. Per the germline V gene, CDR1 is SGHRS and CDR2 is YFSETQ. The method was immunoSEQ multiplex PCR; TCRdb's version includes in-frame clones alone and lacks a portion of them. The table has about 2 million clones, about 95% seen once. The source of the sample is a study of shared clonotypes between healthy human individuals. This TCR came from a man younger than 30 in good health. The V and J genes are TRBV5-1 and TRBJ2-3, with TRBD2 identical over 14 bases. Input material: naive CD4+ T cells sorted from blood. The subset denotes: CD45RA+ positively selected. CDR3 bases: TGCGCCAGCACGGGACTAGCGGGGGCTGCAGATACGCAGTATTTT. This gives the protein CASTGLAGAADTQYF. Variable domain in full (rest from reference TRBV5-1 and TRBJ2-3): KAGVTQTPRYLIKTRGQQVTLSCSPISGHRSVSWYQQTPGQGLQFLFEYFSETQRNKGNFPGRFSGRQFSNSRSEMNVSTLELGDSALYLCASTGLAGAADTQYFGPGTRLTVL.